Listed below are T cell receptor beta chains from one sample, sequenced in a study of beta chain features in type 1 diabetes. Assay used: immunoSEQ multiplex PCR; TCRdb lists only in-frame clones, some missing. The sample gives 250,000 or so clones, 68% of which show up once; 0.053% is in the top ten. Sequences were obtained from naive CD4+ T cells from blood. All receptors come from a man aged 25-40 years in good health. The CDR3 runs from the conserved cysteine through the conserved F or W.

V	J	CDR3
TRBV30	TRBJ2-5	CAWRSRQETQYF
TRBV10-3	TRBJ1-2	CAIARDSYGYTF
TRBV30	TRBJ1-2	CAWSEYRGYTF
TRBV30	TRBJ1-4	CAWGGEKLFF
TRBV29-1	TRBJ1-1	CSGGQGNTEAFF
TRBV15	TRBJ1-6	CATSREGDSPLHF
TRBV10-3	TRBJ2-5	CAISESGLAGSETQYF
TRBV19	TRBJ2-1	CASSIGTSGKNEQFF
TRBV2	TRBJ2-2	CASRLLVTGVSTGELFF
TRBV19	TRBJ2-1	CASSIASWHNEQFF
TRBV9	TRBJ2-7	CASSGPSVGSGIYEQYF
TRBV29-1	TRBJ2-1	CSGLGTTQFF
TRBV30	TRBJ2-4	CAWSAGFIQYF
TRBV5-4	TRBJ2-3	CASSPLGGTITDTQYF
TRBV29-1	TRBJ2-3	CSVSADRTDTQYF
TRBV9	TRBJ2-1	CASSVTGNEQFF
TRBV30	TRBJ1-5	CAWSEGAVNQPQHF
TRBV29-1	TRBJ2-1	CSVSDRRYSSSYNEQFF
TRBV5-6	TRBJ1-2	CASSLDRRYNYGYTF
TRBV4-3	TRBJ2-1	CASSQETGRNGYNEQFF
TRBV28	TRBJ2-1	CASSFRLGTGDNEQFF
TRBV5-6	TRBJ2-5	CASSYTGAQETQYF
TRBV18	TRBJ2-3	CASSPPSDTQYF
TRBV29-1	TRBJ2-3	CSVPERGSTDTQYF
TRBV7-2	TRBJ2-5	CASSLGTSLTETQYF
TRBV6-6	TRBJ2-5	CASSYAPRIKETQYF
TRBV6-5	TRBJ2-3	CASSEAGIDTQYF